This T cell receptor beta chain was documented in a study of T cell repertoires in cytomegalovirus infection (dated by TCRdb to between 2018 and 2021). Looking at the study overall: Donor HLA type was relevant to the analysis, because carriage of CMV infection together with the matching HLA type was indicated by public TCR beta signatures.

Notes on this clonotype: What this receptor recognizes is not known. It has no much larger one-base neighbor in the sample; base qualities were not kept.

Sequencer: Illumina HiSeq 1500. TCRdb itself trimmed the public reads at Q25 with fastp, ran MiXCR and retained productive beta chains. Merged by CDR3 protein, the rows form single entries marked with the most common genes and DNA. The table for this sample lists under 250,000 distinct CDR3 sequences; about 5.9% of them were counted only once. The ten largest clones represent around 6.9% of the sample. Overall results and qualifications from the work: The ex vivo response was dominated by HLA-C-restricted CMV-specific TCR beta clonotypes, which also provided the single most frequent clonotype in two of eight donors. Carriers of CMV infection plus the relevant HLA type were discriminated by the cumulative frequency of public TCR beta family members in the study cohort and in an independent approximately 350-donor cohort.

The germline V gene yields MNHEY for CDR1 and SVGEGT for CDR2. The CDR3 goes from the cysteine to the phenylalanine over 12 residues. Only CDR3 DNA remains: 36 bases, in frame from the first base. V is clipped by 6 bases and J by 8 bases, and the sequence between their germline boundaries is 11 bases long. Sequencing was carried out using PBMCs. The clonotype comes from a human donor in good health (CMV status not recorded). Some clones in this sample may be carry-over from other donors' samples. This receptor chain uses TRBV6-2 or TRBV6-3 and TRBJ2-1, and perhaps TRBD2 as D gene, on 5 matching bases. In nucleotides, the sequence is TGTGCCAGCAGAACTAGTTATGATGAGCAGTTCTTC. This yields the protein CASRTSYDEQFF.